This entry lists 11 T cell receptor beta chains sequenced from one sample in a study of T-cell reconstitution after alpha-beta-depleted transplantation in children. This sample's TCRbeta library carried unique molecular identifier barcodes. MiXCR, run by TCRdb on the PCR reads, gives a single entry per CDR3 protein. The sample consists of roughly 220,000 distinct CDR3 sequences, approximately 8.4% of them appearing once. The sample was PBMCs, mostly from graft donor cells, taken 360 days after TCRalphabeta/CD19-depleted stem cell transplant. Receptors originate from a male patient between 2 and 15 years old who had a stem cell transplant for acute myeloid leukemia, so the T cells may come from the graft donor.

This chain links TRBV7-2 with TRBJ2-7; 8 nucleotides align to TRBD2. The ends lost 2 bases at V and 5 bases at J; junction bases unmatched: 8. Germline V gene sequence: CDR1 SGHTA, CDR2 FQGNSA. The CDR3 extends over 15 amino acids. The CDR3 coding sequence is TGTGCCAGCAGCTTACCTCCCAAGCGGGAGAACGAGCAGTACTTC. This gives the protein CASSLPPKRENEQYF.

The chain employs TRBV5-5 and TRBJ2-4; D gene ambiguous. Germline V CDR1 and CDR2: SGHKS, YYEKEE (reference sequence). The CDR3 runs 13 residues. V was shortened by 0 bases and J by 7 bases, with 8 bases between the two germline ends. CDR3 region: CASSLGPGNIQYF. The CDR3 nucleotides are TGTGCCAGCAGCTTGGGTCCGGGTAACATTCAGTACTTC.

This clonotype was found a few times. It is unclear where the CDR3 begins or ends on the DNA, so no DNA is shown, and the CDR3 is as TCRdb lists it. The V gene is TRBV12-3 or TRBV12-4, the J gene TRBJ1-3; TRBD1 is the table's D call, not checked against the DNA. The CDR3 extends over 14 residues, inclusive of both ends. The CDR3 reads CASSLDSFWAAGNF.

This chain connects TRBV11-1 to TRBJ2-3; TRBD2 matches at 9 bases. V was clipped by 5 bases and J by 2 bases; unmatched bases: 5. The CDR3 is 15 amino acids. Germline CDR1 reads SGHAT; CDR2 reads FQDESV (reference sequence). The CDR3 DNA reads TGTGCCAGCAGCCGACTAGCGGAACCCACAGATACGCAGTATTTT. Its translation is CASSRLAEPTDTQYF.

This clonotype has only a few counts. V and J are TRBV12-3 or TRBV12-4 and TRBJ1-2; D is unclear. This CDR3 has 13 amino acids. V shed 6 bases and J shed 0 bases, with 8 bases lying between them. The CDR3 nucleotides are TGTGCCAGCAGCTTTTCCGCTAACTATGGCTACACCTTC. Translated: CASSFSANYGYTF.

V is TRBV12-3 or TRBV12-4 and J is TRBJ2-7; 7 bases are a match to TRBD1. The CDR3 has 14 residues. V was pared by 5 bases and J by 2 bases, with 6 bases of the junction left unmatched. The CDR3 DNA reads TGTGCCAGCAGTAGACAGGGCGTAGCCTACGAGCAGTACTTC. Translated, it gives CASSRQGVAYEQYF.

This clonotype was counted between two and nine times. The CDR3 here is CASSLAAGDYGYTF. CDR3 DNA: TGCGCCAGCAGCTTGGCGGCCGGGGACTATGGCTACACCTTC. This chain uses TRBV5-1 with TRBJ1-2; D unclear. V was trimmed by 0 bases and J by 3 bases, leaving 9 bases between them. The CDR3 length is 14 residues. Germline CDR1 is SGHRS and CDR2 is YFSETQ.

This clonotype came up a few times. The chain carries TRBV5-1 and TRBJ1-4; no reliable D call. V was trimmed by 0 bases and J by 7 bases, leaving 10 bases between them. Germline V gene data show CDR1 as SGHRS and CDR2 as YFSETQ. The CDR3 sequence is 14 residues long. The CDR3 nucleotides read TGCGCCAGCAGCTTGGATCAGAAGGCTGAAAAACTGTTTTTT. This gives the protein CASSLDQKAEKLFF.

CDR3 region: CASSPEPNYGYTF. DNA of the CDR3: TGTGCCAGCAGTCCGGAGCCTAACTATGGCTACACCTTC. The rearrangement uses TRBV12-3 or TRBV12-4 and TRBJ1-2; D is undetermined. V dropped 5 bases and J dropped 0 bases, with 7 bases sitting between them. The length of the CDR3 is 13 residues.

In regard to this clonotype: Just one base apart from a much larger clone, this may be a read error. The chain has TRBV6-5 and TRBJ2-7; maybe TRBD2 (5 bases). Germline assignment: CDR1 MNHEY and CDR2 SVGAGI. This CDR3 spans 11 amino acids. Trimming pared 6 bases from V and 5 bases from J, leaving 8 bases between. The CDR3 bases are TGTGCCAGCAGCGCCGGGGACGAGCAGTACTTC. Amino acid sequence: CASSAGDEQYF.

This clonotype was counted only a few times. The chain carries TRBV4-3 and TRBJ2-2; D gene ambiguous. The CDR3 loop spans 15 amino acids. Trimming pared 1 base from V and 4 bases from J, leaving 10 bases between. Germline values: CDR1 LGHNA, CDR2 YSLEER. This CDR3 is CASSQGSRITGELFF. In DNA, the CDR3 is TGCGCCAGCAGCCAAGGATCCAGGATCACCGGGGAGCTGTTTTTT.